The 22 T cell receptor beta chains presented below share a single source sample, sequenced in a study of CD8+ T cells in alopecia areata. Extracted RNA was reverse transcribed, and the resulting cDNA served as sequencing template. Using immunoSEQ multiplex PCR, the repertoire was profiled, and TCRdb retains in-frame clones only, with some absent. Among 130,000 to 150,000 clones listed, approximately 51% were seen once. The specimen was CD4+ T cells sorted from blood, collected at week 0. These TCRs come from a human donor with alopecia areata.

J is TRBJ2-7 and V is TRBV6-5; TRBD1 aligns across 10 bases. The CDR3 length is 15 residues. Germline-derived CDR1 and CDR2 are MNHEY and SVGAGI. V lost 5 bases, J lost 2 bases, and 6 bases stayed unmatched. CDR3 nucleotide sequence: TGTGCCAGCAGTGGACCGGGACAGGGGCCCTACGAGCAGTACTTC. The encoded protein is CASSGPGQGPYEQYF.

With respect to this clone: This CDR3 fails to terminate in the conserved phenylalanine or tryptophan, so it likely reflects a read error. V usage is TRBV29-1 and J usage is TRBJ1-1; D is ambiguous. This CDR3 comprises 13 residues. Germline V gives CDR1 SQVTM, CDR2 ANQGSEA. V shed 7 bases and J shed 4 bases, with 16 bases lying between them. The CDR3 region is CSARRASGTEAFS. In DNA form, the CDR3 reads TGCAGCGCAAGACGGGCATCCGGCACTGAAGCTTTCTCT.

The V call is TRBV30, the J call TRBJ2-7, with D maybe TRBD2 (5 bases). Germline V gene lookup returns CDR1 GTSNPN and CDR2 SVGIG (reference sequence). V lost 3 bases to trimming and J lost 4 bases, with 19 bases between them. This CDR3 region has 15 residues. The CDR3 DNA follows: TGTGCCTGGAGCATCGGGAACCCGGTTGGGTACGAGCAGTACTTC. Amino acid sequence: CAWSIGNPVGYEQYF.

This rearrangement joins TRBV4-1 to TRBJ2-3, with TRBD2 matching 7 bases. The germline V gene has CDR1 MGHRA and CDR2 YSYEKL. The length of the CDR3 is 15 residues. V lost 3 bases to trimming and J lost 5 bases; unmatched junction nucleotides: 8. The DNA for the CDR3 is TGCGCCAGCAGCCACGCTAGCGGAGGGGAAGATACGCAGTATTTT. This encodes CASSHASGGEDTQYF.

V gene TRBV5-4 combines with J gene TRBJ2-3; D gene ambiguous. From germline, CDR1 is SGHNT and CDR2 YYREEE (reference sequence). V was clipped by 4 bases and J by 0 bases, with 12 bases between them. This CDR3 comprises 15 residues. The CDR3 protein is CASSPGPTSTDTQYF. In DNA form, the CDR3 reads TGTGCCAGCAGCCCCGGACCTACGAGCACAGATACGCAGTATTTT. Drawing the rest from reference TRBV5-4 and TRBJ2-3, the complete variable domain is ETGVTQSPTHLIKTRGQQVTLRCSSQSGHNTVSWYQQALGQGPQFIFQYYREEENGRGNFPPRFSGLQFPNYSSELNVNALELDDSALYLCASSPGPTSTDTQYFGPGTRLTVL.

The chain combines TRBV9 with TRBJ2-7, with D perhaps TRBD2 (6 bases). The germline V and J ends were trimmed by 3 bases and 4 bases, with 14 bases remaining between them. CDR3 length: 14 amino acids. Germline values: CDR1 SGDLS, CDR2 YYNGEE. The CDR3 spells CASSGRRDFYEQYF. The DNA for the CDR3 is TGTGCCAGCAGCGGCAGAAGGGACTTTTACGAGCAGTACTTC.

J is TRBJ1-4 and V is TRBV20-1, with no clear D. Trimming removed 3 bases at V and 8 bases at J, with 7 bases between. The CDR3 spans 11 residues. Germline assignment: CDR1 DFQATT and CDR2 SNEGSKA (reference sequence). The CDR3 is CSASNPEKLFF. As DNA, the CDR3 is TGCAGTGCTAGCAACCCGGAAAAACTGTTTTTT.

The J gene is TRBJ2-7, the V gene TRBV30; TRBD2 aligns across 10 bases. Germline V gene lookup returns CDR1 GTSNPN and CDR2 SVGIG (reference sequence). The CDR3 runs to 11 residues. After removal of 4 bases from V and 12 bases from J, the junction contained 6 bases not matched to a gene. The CDR3 is CAWNQREGRYF. CDR3 in DNA: TGTGCCTGGAACCAGCGGGAGGGCCGGTACTTC.

This clone was picked up a small number of times. This chain links TRBV28 with TRBJ2-7; 10 nucleotides line up with TRBD2. There are 13 residues in the CDR3. Trimming cost V 6 bases and J 2 bases; bases outside gene matches: 1. The germline gives CDR1 MDHEN, CDR2 SYDVKM. CDR3 coding DNA: TGTGCCAGCAGGCTAGCGGGAGCCTACGAGCAGTACTTC. This codes for CASRLAGAYEQYF.

The V gene is TRBV30, the J gene TRBJ2-1, with 12 bases that match TRBD2. The CDR3 consists of 15 residues. J was trimmed by 6 bases and V by 3 bases; bases with no gene match: 6. Germline V lookup: CDR1 GTSNPN, CDR2 SVGIG (reference sequence). CDR3 amino acids: CAWRGRGLAGNEQFF. CDR3 nucleotide sequence: TGTGCCTGGAGGGGTCGGGGACTAGCGGGCAATGAGCAGTTCTTC. Variable domain in full (rest from reference TRBV30 and TRBJ2-1): SQTIHQWPATLVQPVGSPLSLECTVEGTSNPNLYWYRQAAGRGLQLLFYSVGIGQISSEVPQNLSASRPQDRQFILSSKKLLLSDSGFYLCAWRGRGLAGNEQFFGPGTRLTVL.

The chain uses TRBV6-1 and TRBJ1-4; D call uncertain. The germline V and J ends were trimmed by 10 bases and 5 bases, with 8 bases remaining between them. This CDR3 region has 11 residues. Germline lookup yields CDR1 MNHNS and CDR2 SASEGT. The CDR3 nucleotides are TGTGCCACGCTCCGGAATGAAAAACTGTTTTTT. Translating it yields CATLRNEKLFF.

The chain couples TRBV30 to TRBJ2-3; 11 bases are a match to TRBD2. The V and J ends lost 2 bases and 4 bases, in that order; junction bases with no gene match: 5. The CDR3 covers 15 residues. In germline, CDR1 is GTSNPN, CDR2 SVGIG (reference sequence). CDR3 region: CAWSRLAGISDTQYF. CDR3 DNA sequence: TGTGCCTGGAGTAGACTAGCGGGAATCTCAGATACGCAGTATTTT.

The chain is built from TRBV5-6 and TRBJ2-5, with D possibly TRBD1 on 5 matching bases. The CDR3 covers 14 residues. V was clipped by 1 base and J by 3 bases, with 10 bases between them. Germline values: CDR1 SGHDT, CDR2 YYEEEE. The CDR3 is CASSLHQGEETQYF. CDR3 sequence (DNA): TGTGCCAGCAGCTTGCATCAAGGGGAAGAGACCCAGTACTTC.

The chain is built from TRBV15 and TRBJ2-7; unclear D gene. The CDR3 sequence is 14 residues long. Deletions cut 0 bases from V and 6 bases from J, with 12 bases between. Germline CDR1 is LNHNV and CDR2 is YYDKDF (reference sequence). CDR3: CATSRDRRYGEQYF. CDR3 bases: TGTGCCACCAGCAGAGATCGAAGGTACGGCGAGCAGTACTTC.

The chain recombines TRBV7-9 with TRBJ1-1; D might be TRBD1 (6 bases). Trimming pared 3 bases from V and 1 base from J, leaving 9 bases between. There are 14 residues in the CDR3. The germline V gene encodes CDR1 SEHNR and CDR2 FQNEAQ (reference sequence). The CDR3 sequence is CASSFETGNTEAFF. The CDR3 DNA follows: TGTGCCAGCAGCTTCGAGACAGGGAACACTGAAGCTTTCTTT.

CDR3 coding DNA: TGCAGCGTTGAAGAAAATCTCTATGGCTACACCTTC. It encodes CSVEENLYGYTF. The chain combines TRBV29-1 with TRBJ1-2; no clear D gene. V lost 0 bases to trimming and J lost 4 bases, with 6 bases between them. Germline V gene data show CDR1 as SQVTM and CDR2 as ANQGSEA. The CDR3 length is 12 residues.

This clone was picked up one time. The rearrangement uses TRBV27 and TRBJ1-1, with 8 bases matching TRBD1. CDR1 is MNHEY, CDR2 SMNVEV, per germline (reference sequence). The CDR3 totals 17 residues. The V and J ends lost 6 bases and 6 bases, in that order; junction bases with no gene match: 18. CDR3 sequence: CASRSLKLGTGLAEAFF. CDR3 coding DNA: TGTGCCAGCAGATCGCTGAAACTAGGGACAGGTCTCGCTGAAGCTTTCTTT.

This clone was observed a handful of times. This chain connects TRBV15 to TRBJ1-5, with no clear D. The V gene lost 0 bases and the J gene lost 7 bases, with 7 bases spanning the gap. The CDR3 sequence is 13 residues long. CDR1 and CDR2 (germline): LNHNV, YYDKDF (reference sequence). CDR3 coding DNA: TGTGCCACCAGCAGAGATGTGGAGCAGCCCCAGCATTTT. Protein: CATSRDVEQPQHF.

J is TRBJ1-1 and V is TRBV27; D is ambiguous. This CDR3 is 14 amino acids long. V lost 11 bases and J 0 bases, leaving 16 bases between the germline ends. Germline V gene data show CDR1 as MNHEY and CDR2 as SMNVEV (reference sequence). The CDR3 nucleotides read TGTGCCGCCAATACCAGACCCATGAACACTGAAGCTTTCTTT. Protein: CAANTRPMNTEAFF.

The J gene is TRBJ2-3, the V gene TRBV5-1; 8 positions match TRBD2. CDR1 SGHRS and CDR2 YFSETQ come from the germline V gene. The CDR3 is made up of 14 amino acids. Trimming at V came to 4 bases and at J to 4 bases, leaving 5 bases not matched to a gene. The CDR3 is CASSRGGMPDTQYF. The CDR3 nucleotides read TGCGCCAGCAGCCGCGGGGGGATGCCAGATACGCAGTATTTT.

The chain has TRBV5-1 and TRBJ2-3; D possibly corresponds to TRBD2 (5 bases). Germline CDR1 reads SGHRS; CDR2 reads YFSETQ. The CDR3 spans 13 residues. V dropped 2 bases and J dropped 4 bases, with 8 bases sitting between them. As DNA, the CDR3 is TGCGCCAGCAGCTTAGGAGGACCAGATACGCAGTATTTT. Translation: CASSLGGPDTQYF.

The chain carries TRBV19 and TRBJ2-5; D not resolved. With 4 bases removed from V and 5 bases from J, the gap between germline ends came to 5 bases. The germline V gene encodes CDR1 LNHDA and CDR2 SQIVND (reference sequence). The CDR3 sequence is 11 residues long. For the CDR3, the DNA is TGTGCCAGTAGTACCGGGGAGACCCAGTACTTC. It yields the protein CASSTGETQYF.